Each of the 8 T cell receptor beta chains below was sequenced from the same sample in a study of blood T cell repertoires in COVID-19. The table came from immunoSEQ multiplex PCR; TCRdb's copy has only in-frame clones and leaves some out. This table has about 36,000 clones, around 73% appearing once. Sequences were obtained from peripheral blood. These TCRs come from a man between 65 and 85 years old with acute or convalescent COVID-19.

The chain links TRBV27 to TRBJ2-3; a weak D match, TRBD2 (7 bases). The CDR3 runs 16 residues. The V end lost 6 bases, the J end lost 3 bases, and 19 bases lay between the germline ends. Germline values: CDR1 MNHEY, CDR2 SMNVEV (reference sequence). CDR3 DNA: TGTGCCAGCAGACTAGGGGGAGGGCGGTTGACAGATACGCAGTATTTT. Translation: CASRLGGGRLTDTQYF.

This clone was seen only once. The chain combines TRBV5-1 with TRBJ2-5, with 7 positions matching TRBD1. The CDR3 is 17 amino acids. V lost 1 base and J lost 3; bases outside the gene matches: 12. The V gene's germline CDR1 is SGHRS and CDR2 YFSETQ. This CDR3 reads CASSLRVGQLSKETQYF. The DNA for the CDR3 is TGCGCCAGCAGCTTGAGGGTGGGACAGTTATCCAAAGAGACCCAGTACTTC.

The genes are TRBV27 and TRBJ2-7; tentatively, D is TRBD2 (6 bases). Per the germline V gene, CDR1 is MNHEY and CDR2 is SMNVEV (reference sequence). The CDR3 sequence is 13 residues long. Trimming cost V 5 bases and J 2 bases, with 10 bases left between them. The CDR3 DNA sequence: TGTGCCAGCAGTCTCCGGGAGACCTACGAGCAGTACTTC. It yields the protein CASSLRETYEQYF.

This CDR3 is CASSFGLAGTYEQYF. The CDR3 DNA is TGTGCCAGCAGCTTCGGACTAGCGGGGACCTACGAGCAGTACTTC. The rearrangement joins TRBV7-8 to TRBJ2-7; 12 nucleotides line up with TRBD2. The germline V gene has CDR1 SGHVS and CDR2 FQNEAQ. J lost 2 bases, V lost 3 bases, and 2 bases had no gene match. The CDR3 loop spans 15 amino acids.

V usage is TRBV9 and J usage is TRBJ2-7; 9 bases map to TRBD1. The germline gives CDR1 SGDLS, CDR2 YYNGEE. Trimming at V came to 3 bases and at J to 1 base, leaving 8 bases not matched to a gene. The CDR3 extends over 16 amino acids. The CDR3 protein is CASSAQVDRGSYEQYF. In nucleotides, the CDR3 is TGTGCCAGCAGCGCCCAGGTGGACAGGGGATCCTACGAGCAGTACTTC.

This rearrangement joins TRBV27 to TRBJ1-2, with a tentative D call TRBD1 (6 bases). V was shortened by 5 bases and J by 5 bases, with 12 bases between the two germline ends. The CDR3 runs to 13 residues. In germline, CDR1 is MNHEY, CDR2 SMNVEV (reference sequence). The CDR3 nucleotides read TGTGCCAGCAGTCAAGGGGACAATTATGGCTACACCTTC. This sequence encodes CASSQGDNYGYTF.

This clone was seen a single time. The J gene is TRBJ2-4, the V gene TRBV2; TRBD1 matches 7 bases. The CDR3 consists of 14 residues. J gave up 5 bases and V 7 bases, and 8 bases lay outside the gene matches. Germline V gene data show CDR1 as SNHLY and CDR2 as FYNNEI. CDR3 region: CASNRRQGENIQYF. CDR3 sequence (DNA): TGTGCCAGCAATAGAAGACAGGGAGAAAACATTCAGTACTTC. Using reference TRBV2 and TRBJ2-4 for the parts outside the CDR3, the full variable domain is EPEVTQTPSHQVTQMGQEVILRCVPISNHLYFYWYRQILGQKVEFLVSFYNNEISEKSEIFDDQFSVERPDGSNFTLKIRSTKLEDSAMYFCASNRRQGENIQYFGAGTRLSVL.

V is TRBV24-1 and J is TRBJ2-5, with D maybe TRBD1 (6 bases). Trimming left V 3 bases short and J 5 bases short, with 12 bases between. Germline assignment: CDR1 KGHDR and CDR2 SFDVKD. The CDR3 is made up of 14 amino acids. CDR3: CATSDGRRGETQYF. CDR3 DNA: TGTGCCACCAGTGATGGACGTAGGGGGGAGACCCAGTACTTC.